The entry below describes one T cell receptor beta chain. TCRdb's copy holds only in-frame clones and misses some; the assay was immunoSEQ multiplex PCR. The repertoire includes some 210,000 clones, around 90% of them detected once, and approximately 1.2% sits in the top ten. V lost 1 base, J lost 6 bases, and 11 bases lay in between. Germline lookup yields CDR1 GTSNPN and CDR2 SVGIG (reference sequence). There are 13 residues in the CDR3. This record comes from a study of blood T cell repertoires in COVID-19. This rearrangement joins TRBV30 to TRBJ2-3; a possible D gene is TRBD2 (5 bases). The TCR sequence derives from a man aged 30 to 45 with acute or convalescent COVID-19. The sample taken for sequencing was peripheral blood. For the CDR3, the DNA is TGTGCCTGGAGTGGACTATTCCAGGATACGCAGTATTTT. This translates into CAWSGLFQDTQYF.